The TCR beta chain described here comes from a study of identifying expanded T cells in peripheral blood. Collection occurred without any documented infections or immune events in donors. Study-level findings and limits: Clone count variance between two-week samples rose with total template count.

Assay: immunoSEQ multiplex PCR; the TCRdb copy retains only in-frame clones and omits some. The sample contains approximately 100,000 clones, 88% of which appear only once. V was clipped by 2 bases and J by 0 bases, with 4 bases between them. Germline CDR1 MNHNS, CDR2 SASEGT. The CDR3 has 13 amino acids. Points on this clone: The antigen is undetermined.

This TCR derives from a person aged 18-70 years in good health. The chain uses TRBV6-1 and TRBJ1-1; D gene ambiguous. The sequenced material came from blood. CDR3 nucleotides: TGTGCCAGCAGTGAATCAATGAACACTGAAGCTTTCTTT. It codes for CASSESMNTEAFF.